These 6 T cell receptor beta chains were sequenced from one sample in a study of blood T cell repertoires in COVID-19 (dated by TCRdb to between 2020 and 2021). The library relied on the immunoSEQ multiplex PCR assay. TCRdb limited this immuneACCESS table to in-frame rearrangements with V and J called. A share of clones is missing; checked studies link under half to unresolved V genes, and the rest is unexplained. The sample profile shows under 300,000 clones; roughly 82% of them were found once. The leading ten clones occupy around 2% of the sample. Sequencing was performed on peripheral blood. The receptors stem from a middle-aged man who had recovered from COVID-19.

The chain couples TRBV5-4 to TRBJ1-1; 9 nucleotides line up with TRBD1. The V and J ends lost 3 bases and 5 bases, in that order; junction bases with no gene match: 5. Germline assignment: CDR1 SGHNT and CDR2 YYREEE (reference sequence). There are 14 residues in the CDR3. CDR3 sequence: CASSYRDRVTEAFF. As DNA, the CDR3 is TGTGCCAGCAGCTACCGGGACAGGGTTACTGAAGCTTTCTTT.

V usage is TRBV2 and J usage is TRBJ1-6, with D possibly matching TRBD1 (6 bases). Germline lookup yields CDR1 SNHLY and CDR2 FYNNEI. This CDR3 is 13 amino acids long. The V gene lost 6 bases and the J gene lost 7 bases, with 10 bases spanning the gap. In DNA, the CDR3 is TGTGCCAGCAGGAGGACAGAAAATTCACCCCTCCACTTT. It specifies CASRRTENSPLHF.

CDR3 coding DNA: TGTGCCAGCAAGAGACTAGACTACAATGAGCAGTTCTTC. The encoded protein is CASKRLDYNEQFF. V is TRBV2 and J is TRBJ2-1, with D possibly being TRBD2 (6 bases). Trimming cost V 7 bases and J 3 bases, with 10 bases left between them. This CDR3 spans 13 amino acids. Germline V gene data show CDR1 as SNHLY and CDR2 as FYNNEI.

The V call is TRBV5-1, the J call TRBJ2-1; D is uncertain. This CDR3 region has 13 residues. The V gene lost 0 bases and the J gene lost 7 bases, with 8 bases spanning the gap. In germline, CDR1 is SGHRS, CDR2 YFSETQ. The CDR3 here is CASSLVPGNEQFF. In nucleotides, the CDR3 is TGCGCCAGCAGCTTGGTTCCCGGTAATGAGCAGTTCTTC.

J is TRBJ2-7 and V is TRBV14; D is perhaps TRBD1 (6 bases). V was shortened by 0 bases and J by 5 bases, with 17 bases between the two germline ends. This CDR3 spans 16 amino acids. Germline assignment: CDR1 SGHDN and CDR2 FVKESK. The DNA for the CDR3 is TGTGCCAGCAGCCAAGAAGGGGGATTCAATGTTGACGAGCAGTACTTC. Residues: CASSQEGGFNVDEQYF.

This chain uses TRBV10-3 with TRBJ1-5, with 7 bases fitting TRBD1. With 6 bases clipped from V and 0 bases from J, the junction kept 5 bases outside the gene matches. The V gene's germline CDR1 is ENHRY and CDR2 SYGVKD. The CDR3 is made up of 15 amino acids. CDR3 loop: CAIRSTGDSNQPQHF. In DNA form, the CDR3 reads TGTGCCATCAGGTCCACAGGGGATAGCAATCAGCCCCAGCATTTT.